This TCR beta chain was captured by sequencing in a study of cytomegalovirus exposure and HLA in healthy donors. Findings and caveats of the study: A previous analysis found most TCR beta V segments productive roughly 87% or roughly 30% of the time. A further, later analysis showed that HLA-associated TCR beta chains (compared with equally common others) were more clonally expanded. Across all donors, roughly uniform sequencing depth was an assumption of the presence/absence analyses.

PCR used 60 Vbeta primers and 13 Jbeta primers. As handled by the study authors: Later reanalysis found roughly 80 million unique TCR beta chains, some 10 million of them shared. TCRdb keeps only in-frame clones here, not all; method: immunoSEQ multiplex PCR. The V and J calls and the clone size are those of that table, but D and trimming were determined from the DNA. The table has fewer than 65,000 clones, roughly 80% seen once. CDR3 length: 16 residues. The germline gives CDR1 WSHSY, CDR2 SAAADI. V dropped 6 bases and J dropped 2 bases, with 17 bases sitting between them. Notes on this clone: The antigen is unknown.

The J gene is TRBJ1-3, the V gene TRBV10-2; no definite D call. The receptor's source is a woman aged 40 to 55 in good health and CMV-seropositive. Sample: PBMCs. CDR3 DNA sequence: TGCGCCAGCAGAAACATCCGGCAGGCCCCTGGAAACACCATATATTTT. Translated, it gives CASRNIRQAPGNTIYF.